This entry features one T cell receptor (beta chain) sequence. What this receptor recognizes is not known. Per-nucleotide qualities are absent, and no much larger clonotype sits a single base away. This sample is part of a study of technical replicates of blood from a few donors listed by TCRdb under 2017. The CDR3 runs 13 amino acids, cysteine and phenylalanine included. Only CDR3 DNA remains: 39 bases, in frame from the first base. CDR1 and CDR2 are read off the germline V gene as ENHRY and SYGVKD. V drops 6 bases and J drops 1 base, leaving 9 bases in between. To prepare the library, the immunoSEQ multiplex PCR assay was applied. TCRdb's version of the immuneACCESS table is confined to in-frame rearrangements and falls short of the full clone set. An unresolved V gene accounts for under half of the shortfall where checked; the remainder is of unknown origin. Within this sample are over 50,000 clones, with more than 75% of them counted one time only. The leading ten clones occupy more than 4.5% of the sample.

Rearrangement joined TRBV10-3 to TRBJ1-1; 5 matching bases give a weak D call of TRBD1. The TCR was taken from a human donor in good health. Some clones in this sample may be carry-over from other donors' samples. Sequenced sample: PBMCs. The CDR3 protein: CAIRLTANTEAFF. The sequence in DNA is TGTGCCATCAGATTGACAGCGAACACTGAAGCTTTCTTT.